These 26 T cell receptor beta chains share one sample of origin, sequenced in a study of cytomegalovirus exposure and HLA in healthy donors. This PCR relied on a set of 60 Vbeta primers and 13 Jbeta primers. TCRdb's table, derived via immunoSEQ multiplex PCR, lists solely in-frame clones and lacks some. The table records some 170,000 clones, approximately 72% of them present only once. What was sequenced was PBMCs. The receptors were sampled from a human donor in good health.

This chain connects TRBV12-5 to TRBJ2-2; D may be TRBD1 (6 bases). Germline lookup yields CDR1 LGHNT and CDR2 FRNRAP. The CDR3 is made up of 14 amino acids. V was pared by 4 bases and J by 5 bases, with 11 bases between. CDR3: CASGSGTKTGELFF. The DNA of the CDR3 is TGTGCTAGTGGTTCCGGGACAAAGACCGGGGAGCTGTTTTTT.

V and J are TRBV10-2 and TRBJ1-6; TRBD1 matches at 7 bases. V dropped 6 bases and J dropped 8; count of bases not matched to a gene: 7. The germline gives CDR1 WSHSY, CDR2 SAAADI. The CDR3 totals 14 residues. CDR3 residues: CASRGAGGHSPLHF. CDR3 nucleotide sequence: TGCGCCAGCAGGGGGGCAGGGGGTCATTCACCCCTCCACTTT.

In nucleotides, the CDR3 is TGTGCCAGCAGTGAATCTTATAACTATGGCTACACCTTC. Residues: CASSESYNYGYTF. This rearrangement joins TRBV25-1 to TRBJ1-2; the D is unclear. This CDR3 has 13 amino acids. The germline CDR1 and CDR2 sequences are MGHDK and SYGVNS. V was clipped by 1 base and J by 1 base, with 4 bases between them.

The chain employs TRBV15 and TRBJ1-5, with TRBD1 as a possible D gene (5 bases). The CDR3 has 16 residues. Germline values: CDR1 LNHNV, CDR2 YYDKDF (reference sequence). The V end was cut by 4 bases, the J end by 3 bases, with 16 bases between. CDR3: CATSKSGGKPNQPQHF. The CDR3 region has the DNA TGTGCCACCAGCAAGAGTGGGGGGAAACCCAATCAGCCCCAGCATTTT.

This chain links TRBV13 with TRBJ2-5; TRBD2 matches at 7 bases. CDR3 size: 13 residues. Germline CDR1 and CDR2: PRHDT and FYEKMQ (reference sequence). V dropped 8 bases and J dropped 4; count of bases not matched to a gene: 7. The CDR3 coding sequence is TGTGCCAGCTCCTCCGGGGGGACAGAGACCCAGTACTTC. It encodes CASSSGGTETQYF.

This chain links TRBV5-6 with TRBJ2-1, with a possible D match to TRBD1 (5 bases). The germline gives CDR1 SGHDT, CDR2 YYEEEE. V gave up 4 bases and J gave up 9 bases, with 11 bases separating them. CDR3 length: 12 residues. The CDR3 sequence is CASSQQGVEQFF. CDR3 DNA sequence: TGTGCCAGCAGCCAGCAGGGCGTTGAGCAGTTCTTC.

V is TRBV6-6 and J is TRBJ2-5; weak D call: TRBD2 (6 bases). The V end lost 0 bases, the J end lost 5 bases, and 16 bases lay between the germline ends. Germline V gene lookup returns CDR1 MNHNY and CDR2 SVGAGI (reference sequence). This CDR3 comprises 16 residues. CDR3 loop: CASSYSLQRAEETQYF. In DNA form, the CDR3 reads TGTGCCAGCAGTTACTCGCTTCAGCGGGCTGAGGAGACCCAGTACTTC.

This chain uses TRBV20-1 with TRBJ1-1; D unclear. V shed 1 base and J shed 11 bases, with 11 bases lying between them. The CDR3 is made up of 11 amino acids. The germline V gene has CDR1 DFQATT and CDR2 SNEGSKA (reference sequence). For the CDR3, the DNA is TGCAGTGCTAGAGTCTGGCGGAGGGCTTTCTTT. Translating it yields CSARVWRRAFF.

The chain couples TRBV5-6 to TRBJ2-1, with 9 bases matching TRBD2. The CDR3 runs 17 residues. The junction had 10 bases not matched to a gene; V was cut back by 0 bases and J by 6 bases. The V gene's germline CDR1 is SGHDT and CDR2 YYEEEE. The CDR3 DNA follows: TGTGCCAGCAGCTTGGCGAGCGGGGGGCGGGTGGGCAATGAGCAGTTCTTC. Its translation: CASSLASGGRVGNEQFF.

The chain joins TRBV13 to TRBJ2-7, with D possibly being TRBD1 (5 bases). The length of the CDR3 is 13 residues. Germline-derived CDR1 and CDR2 are PRHDT and FYEKMQ (reference sequence). Trimming took 5 bases from V and 3 from J, leaving 11 bases between them. CDR3 sequence: CASSPETVYEQYF. The CDR3 nucleotides read TGTGCCAGCAGCCCGGAGACAGTCTACGAGCAGTACTTC.

The chain couples TRBV7-9 to TRBJ2-7; 13 bases fit TRBD2. The junction had 10 bases not matched to a gene; V was cut back by 4 bases and J by 4 bases. This CDR3 is 17 amino acids long. CDR1 is SEHNR and CDR2 is FQNEAQ in the germline V gene (reference sequence). The chain's CDR3 is CASSSSAVTSGGYEQYF. Written as DNA, the CDR3 is TGTGCCAGCAGCTCCTCGGCGGTGACTAGCGGGGGGTACGAGCAGTACTTC. The complete variable domain, with remaining parts taken from reference TRBV7-9 and TRBJ2-7, reads DTGVSQNPRHKITKRGQNVTFRCDPISEHNRLYWYRQTLGQGPEFLTYFQNEAQLEKSRLLSDRFSAERPKGSFSTLEIQRTEQGDSAMYLCASSSSAVTSGGYEQYFGPGTRLTVT.

This rearrangement joins TRBV2 to TRBJ1-2; 7 positions agree with TRBD1. The CDR3 contains 11 residues. V shed 10 bases, J shed 2 bases, and the junction held 1 base outside the gene matches. Germline V gives CDR1 SNHLY, CDR2 FYNNEI. The CDR3 nucleotides read TGTGCCACGGGACAGAACTATGGCTACACCTTC. This encodes CATGQNYGYTF.

The J gene is TRBJ2-1, the V gene TRBV7-6; D gene unclear. The ends were cut back, 1 base at V and 8 bases at J, with 15 bases in the middle. CDR3 length: 15 residues. Germline V gene sequence: CDR1 SGHVS, CDR2 FNYEAQ. CDR3 amino acids: CASSLESKARYEQFF. As DNA, the CDR3 is TGTGCCAGCAGCTTAGAGTCAAAAGCGCGGTATGAGCAGTTCTTC.

In DNA, the CDR3 is TGTGCCAGCAGCTCCTTGACAGGCAAGTCCTACGAGCAGTACTTC. Its translation is CASSSLTGKSYEQYF. The chain combines TRBV7-6 with TRBJ2-7; a weak D match, TRBD1 (6 bases). The CDR3 totals 15 residues. Trimming removed 4 bases at V and 1 base at J, with 14 bases between. CDR1 and CDR2 from the germline V gene are SGHVS and FNYEAQ.

With regard to this clone: Other DNA sequences in this specimen translate into the identical CDR3. The gene calls are TRBV5-1 and TRBJ1-5, with 8 bases aligning to TRBD1. V was pared by 0 bases and J by 6 bases, with 2 bases of the junction left unmatched. Looked up from germline, CDR1 is SGHRS and CDR2 is YFSETQ. The CDR3 is 14 amino acids. The CDR3 spells CASSLAGGRQPQHF. The CDR3 nucleotides are TGCGCCAGCAGCTTGGCAGGGGGCCGTCAGCCCCAGCATTTT.

In DNA, the CDR3 is TGTGCCAGCAGGGCCGTCAGGGGCAGCGAGACCCAGTACTTC. This gives the protein CASRAVRGSETQYF. This chain joins TRBV6-5 and TRBJ2-5; D may be TRBD1 (6 bases). V shed 6 bases and J shed 5 bases, with 16 bases lying between them. This CDR3 is 14 amino acids long. CDR1 MNHEY and CDR2 SVGAGI come from the germline V gene.

The CDR3 loop is CASSLTGTGNTEAFF. DNA of the CDR3: TGTGCCAGCAGCTTAACCGGGACAGGGAACACTGAAGCTTTCTTT. The V gene is TRBV7-2, the J gene TRBJ1-1, with 8 bases that match TRBD1. Germline-derived CDR1 and CDR2 are SGHTA and FQGNSA. This CDR3 comprises 15 residues. The V gene end was trimmed by 2 bases and the J gene end by 1 base; junction bases not matched to a gene: 3.

This chain connects TRBV19 to TRBJ1-1; no clear D. The CDR3 totals 13 residues. The V end was cut by 7 bases, the J end by 1 base, with 10 bases between. Germline values: CDR1 LNHDA, CDR2 SQIVND (reference sequence). The CDR3 DNA reads TGTGCCAGTATCTCGGGGAGGAACACTGAAGCTTTCTTT. Translation gives CASISGRNTEAFF.

This chain uses TRBV10-3 with TRBJ2-7; maybe TRBD2 (6 bases). CDR3 size: 11 residues. Per germline, CDR1 ENHRY and CDR2 SYGVKD. V lost 11 bases, J lost 5 bases, and 13 bases lay in between. CDR3 in amino acids: CASKWGDEQYF. The CDR3 DNA sequence: TGTGCCTCAAAGTGGGGGGACGAGCAGTACTTC.

The V and J genes are TRBV7-3 and TRBJ1-1, with TRBD1 identical over 7 bases. The CDR3 loop spans 14 amino acids. Looked up from germline, CDR1 is SGHTA and CDR2 is FQGTGA. The V gene end was trimmed by 5 bases and the J gene end by 8 bases; junction bases not matched to a gene: 11. CDR3 nucleotide sequence: TGTGCCAGCAGCCTCTCTGGACAGGAATCGGAAGCTTTCTTT. This encodes CASSLSGQESEAFF.

Written as DNA, the CDR3 is TGTGCCAGCAGCTCGGATACAGGAGATACGCAGTATTTT. Its protein product is CASSSDTGDTQYF. This chain links TRBV5-4 with TRBJ2-3; tentative D call: TRBD1 (5 bases). Germline V CDR1 and CDR2: SGHNT, YYREEE (reference sequence). The CDR3 spans 13 residues. V was cut by 3 bases and J by 5 bases, with 10 bases left in between. Based on the CDR3 plus reference TRBV5-4 and TRBJ2-3, the full variable domain is ETGVTQSPTHLIKTRGQQVTLRCSSQSGHNTVSWYQQALGQGPQFIFQYYREEENGRGNFPPRFSGLQFPNYSSELNVNALELDDSALYLCASSSDTGDTQYFGPGTRLTVL.

The chain has TRBV7-4 and TRBJ2-7, with 8 positions matching TRBD1. The CDR3 runs to 17 residues. J gave up 3 bases and V 5 bases, and 15 bases lay outside the gene matches. Germline V gene data show CDR1 as SGHVT and CDR2 as SQSDAQ. The CDR3 region has the DNA TGTGCCAGCAGCCCCCGGCCCGAGGACAGGGTGGTCTACGAGCAGTACTTC. It translates to CASSPRPEDRVVYEQYF.

The chain is built from TRBV6-4 and TRBJ2-3, with D maybe TRBD1 (5 bases). V was clipped by 0 bases and J by 0 bases, with 10 bases between them. Germline V lookup: CDR1 MRHNA, CDR2 SNTAGT. The CDR3 consists of 16 residues. CDR3 sequence reads: CASSDSAGLSTDTQYF. The CDR3 region has the DNA TGTGCCAGCAGTGACTCGGCAGGGCTGAGCACAGATACGCAGTATTTT.

On this clone itself: Additional DNA sequences in this sample encode the identical CDR3. The chain carries TRBV10-3 and TRBJ2-5, with 9 positions matching TRBD1. The CDR3 runs to 14 residues. The J segment lost 5 bases and the V segment lost 6 bases, leaving 7 bases of the junction unmatched. Germline CDR1 reads ENHRY; CDR2 reads SYGVKD. CDR3 coding DNA: TGTGCCATCAGGCCGGGACAGGGAGGCGAGACCCAGTACTTC. Translation: CAIRPGQGGETQYF.

This chain connects TRBV6-6 to TRBJ2-5; 11 bases align to TRBD1. The J call may be mistaken, given a closer DNA end match to TRBJ2-7. The V gene's germline CDR1 is MNHNY and CDR2 SVGAGI (reference sequence). The CDR3 has 14 amino acids. The CDR3, as DNA: TGTGCCAGCAGTTATGGGACAGGGGGCTACGAGCAGTACTTC. Translating it yields CASSYGTGGYEQYF.

The chain uses TRBV29-1 and TRBJ1-1; D is unresolved. The CDR3 contains 12 residues. V lost 7 bases, J lost 0 bases, and 9 bases lay in between. Per the germline V gene, CDR1 is SQVTM and CDR2 is ANQGSEA. The CDR3 loop reads CSAVQMNTEAFF. CDR3 sequence (DNA): TGCAGCGCCGTACAAATGAACACTGAAGCTTTCTTT. The full variable domain, in which reference TRBV29-1 and TRBJ1-1 provide the parts outside the CDR3, is SAVISQKPSRDICQRGTSLTIQCQVDSQVTMMFWYRQQPGQSLTLIATANQGSEATYESGFVIDKFPISRPNLTFSTLTVSNMSPEDSSIYLCSAVQMNTEAFFGQGTRLTVV.